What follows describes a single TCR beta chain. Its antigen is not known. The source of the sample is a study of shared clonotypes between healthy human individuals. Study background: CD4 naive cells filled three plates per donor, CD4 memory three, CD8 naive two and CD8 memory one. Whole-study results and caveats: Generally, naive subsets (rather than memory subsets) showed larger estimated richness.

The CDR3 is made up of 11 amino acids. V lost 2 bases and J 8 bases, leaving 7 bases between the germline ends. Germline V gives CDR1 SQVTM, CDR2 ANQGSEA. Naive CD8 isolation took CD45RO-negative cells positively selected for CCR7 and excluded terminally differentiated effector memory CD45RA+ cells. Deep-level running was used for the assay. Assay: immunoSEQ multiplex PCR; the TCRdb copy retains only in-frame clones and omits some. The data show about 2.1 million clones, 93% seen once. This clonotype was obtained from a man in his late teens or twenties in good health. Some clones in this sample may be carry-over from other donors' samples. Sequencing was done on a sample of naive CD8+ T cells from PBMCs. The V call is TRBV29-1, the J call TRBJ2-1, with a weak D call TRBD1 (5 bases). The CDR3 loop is CSVEQGYEQFF. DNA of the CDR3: TGCAGCGTTGAACAGGGATATGAGCAGTTCTTC.